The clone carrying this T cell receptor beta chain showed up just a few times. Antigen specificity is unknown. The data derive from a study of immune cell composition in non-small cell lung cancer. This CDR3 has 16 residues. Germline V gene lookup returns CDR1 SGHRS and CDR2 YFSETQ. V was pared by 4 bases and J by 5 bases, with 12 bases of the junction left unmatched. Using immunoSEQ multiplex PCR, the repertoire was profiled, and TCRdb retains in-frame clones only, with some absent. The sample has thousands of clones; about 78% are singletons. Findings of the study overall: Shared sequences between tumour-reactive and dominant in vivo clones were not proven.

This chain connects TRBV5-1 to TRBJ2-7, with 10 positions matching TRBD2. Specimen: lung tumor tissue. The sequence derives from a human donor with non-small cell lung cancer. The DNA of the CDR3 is TGCGCCAGCAGCGTCGGGACTAGCGCCTCTCGCAACGAGCAGTACTTC. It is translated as CASSVGTSASRNEQYF.